The rows below give T cell receptor beta chains drawn from one sample of a study of blood T cells in healthy people across ages. A single record per CDR3 protein comes from TCRdb applying MiXCR to the 5' RACE reads. The data hold fewer than 1,000,000 distinct CDR3 sequences, with 44% observed a single time. The sample was blood. The receptors originated from a man aged 60 to 69 in good health. Both conserved end residues are part of each CDR3. A D gene is named only where the DNA matches it firmly. Some rows mark clone size as missing; the rest say once, few, many or name a class of expanded clone.

J | length | V | size | D | DNA | CDR3
TRBJ1-1 | 15 | TRBV7-9 | once | TRBD1 | TGTGCCAGCAGCTCCTACGGACAGGGGGCCTCTGAAGCTTTCTTT | CASSSYGQGASEAFF
TRBJ1-5 | 14 | TRBV20-1 | NA | TRBD1 | TGCAGTGCTACCCGGGACAGGGAGAATCAGCCCCAGCATTTT | CSATRDRENQPQHF
TRBJ2-5 | 17 | TRBV7-2 | NA | TRBD2 | TGTGCCAGCAGCTTAGCGCCGGCTAGCGGGTCCTACAATGAGCAGTACTTC | CASSLAPASGSYNEQYF
TRBJ2-7 | 15 | TRBV7-2 | few | NA | TGTGCCAGCAGCTTCTCTTGGGACATTTCCTACGAGCAGTACTTC | CASSFSWDISYEQYF
TRBJ1-5 | 16 | TRBV6-6 | many | TRBD1 | TGTGCCAGCAGTGAGGGACAGGGGCGGTTCAATCAGCCCCAGCATTTT | CASSEGQGRFNQPQHF
TRBJ1-1 | 15 | TRBV3-1 | NA | NA | TGTGCCAGCAGCCAGTTTTCTTCGGTGAACACTGAAGCTTTCTTT | CASSQFSSVNTEAFF
TRBJ1-1 | 15 | TRBV4-3 | NA | NA | TGCGCCAGCAGCCAAGATGCGGGTTCCAGCACTGAAGCTTTCTTT | CASSQDAGSSTEAFF
TRBJ2-1 | 12 | TRBV29-1 | NA | NA | TGCAGCGTTGGACTACTGGCAAGTGAGCAGTTCTTC | CSVGLLASEQFF
TRBJ1-4 | 12 | TRBV27 | NA | TRBD1 | TGTGCCAGCGGGCTAGACAGGGTATTCCTGTTTTTT | CASGLDRVFLFF
TRBJ1-1 | 15 | TRBV12-3/TRBV12-4 | NA | NA | TGTGCCAGCAGTTTGGGAGCGGTAACCAACACTGAAGCTTTCTTT | CASSLGAVTNTEAFF
TRBJ1-5 | 13 | TRBV27 | NA | NA | TGTGCCAGCAGTTTAGGCATCGATCGGCCCCAGCATTTT | CASSLGIDRPQHF
TRBJ2-3 | 15 | TRBV6-5 | NA | TRBD1 | TGTGCCAGCAGCTACGTACAGGGGGCAAGAGATACGCAGTATTTT | CASSYVQGARDTQYF
TRBJ2-5 | 15 | TRBV4-1 | NA | NA | TGCGCCAGCAGCCCAAGAGGGGGGCGCGGGGAGACCCAGTACTTC | CASSPRGGRGETQYF
TRBJ2-5 | 15 | TRBV24-1 | few | TRBD1 | TGTGCCACCAGTGATTCAGGGACAGCTCAAGAGACCCAGTACTTC | CATSDSGTAQETQYF
TRBJ1-2 | 14 | TRBV4-3 | NA | NA | TGCGCCAGCAAAAGCACAGGAGCTGGCTTTGGCTACACCTTC | CASKSTGAGFGYTF
TRBJ2-7 | 14 | TRBV7-2 | few | NA | TGTGCCAGCAGCTCCTCCGGGGGGCCCTACGAGCAGTACTTC | CASSSSGGPYEQYF
TRBJ1-6 | 15 | TRBV9 | NA | NA | TGTGCCAGCGGCCCCCGGGCCGCCCCTAATTCACCCCTCCACTTT | CASGPRAAPNSPLHF
TRBJ2-7 | 14 | TRBV20-1 | NA | NA | TGCAGTGCTCCCGATCAGACTAGTAACTTAGAGCAGTACTTC | CSAPDQTSNLEQYF
TRBJ2-7 | 18 | TRBV7-2 | few | TRBD2 | TGTGCCAGCAGCTTATCCCGCAGTACTAGCGGGGGAGGCTACGAGCAGTACTTC | CASSLSRSTSGGGYEQYF
TRBJ2-5 | 13 | TRBV2 | NA | NA | TGTGCCAGCAGTGAACACAGGGAAGAGACCCAGTACTTC | CASSEHREETQYF
TRBJ1-1 | 15 | TRBV4-3 | NA | NA | TGCGCCAGCAGCCAATCGTCGACGGGGAACACTGAAGCTTTCTTT | CASSQSSTGNTEAFF
TRBJ2-3 | 18 | TRBV7-2 | NA | NA | TGTGCCAGCAGCTCCCCGCGGATGGGGGGGGGCAGGACAGATACGCAGTATTTT | CASSSPRMGGGRTDTQYF
TRBJ2-1 | 14 | TRBV6-1 | few | TRBD1 | TGTGCCAGCAAAGACAGGGGGATATACAATGAGCAGTTCTTC | CASKDRGIYNEQFF
TRBJ2-7 | 13 | TRBV5-5 | few | NA | TGTGCCAGCTCCGGGCAGGGGTACTACGAGCAGTACTTC | CASSGQGYYEQYF
TRBJ2-7 | 15 | TRBV6-2/TRBV6-3 | NA | NA | TGTGCCAGCAGCTCGGCGGGGCAGGGGCGTCGCGAGCAGTACTTC | CASSSAGQGRREQYF
TRBJ1-2 | 14 | TRBV28 | many | NA | TGTGCCAGCAGTGCAGGGGATCGGAACTATGGCTACACCTTC | CASSAGDRNYGYTF
TRBJ2-1 | 16 | TRBV7-9 | NA | NA | TGTGCCAGCAGCCCCCAGGCAGGGACTGACTACAATGAGCAGTTCTTC | CASSPQAGTDYNEQFF
TRBJ2-5 | 14 | TRBV20-1 | NA | TRBD2 | TGCAGTGCCCCCCCTAGCGGGGGGCTTGAGACCCAGTACTTC | CSAPPSGGLETQYF
TRBJ2-1 | 14 | TRBV3-1 | NA | TRBD2 | TGTGCCAGCAGCTATGGGACTAGCGGGAATGAGCAGTTCTTC | CASSYGTSGNEQFF
TRBJ1-6 | 16 | TRBV7-2 | few | NA | TGTGCCAGCTCGGGACGTCGACCCGAGAGGAATTCACCCCTCCACTTT | CASSGRRPERNSPLHF
TRBJ2-7 | 16 | TRBV18 | few | TRBD1 | TGTGCCAGCTCACCCCAACAGGGGGCTCTTAAAGGCGAGCAGTACTTC | CASSPQQGALKGEQYF
TRBJ2-1 | 13 | TRBV7-2 | NA | NA | TGTGCCAGCAGCGTATCCCTTTACAATGAGCAGTTCTTC | CASSVSLYNEQFF
TRBJ2-5 | 16 | TRBV7-2 | few | NA | TGTGCCAGCAGCTCCACCGTGGGTGGCGGCCAAGAGACCCAGTACTTC | CASSSTVGGGQETQYF
TRBJ2-7 | 17 | TRBV4-3 | few | TRBD1 | TGCGCCAGCAGCCAAGATATTCAGGGGGCGCGGGCCTACGAGCAGTACTTC | CASSQDIQGARAYEQYF
TRBJ1-6 | 14 | TRBV20-1 | NA | NA | TGCAGTGCGCTTACAAGCTCCTATAATTCACCCCTCCACTTT | CSALTSSYNSPLHF
TRBJ1-5 | 16 | TRBV5-1 | NA | TRBD1 | TGCGCCAGCAGCGCGACCGGGACAGGTGATTATCAGCCCCAGCATTTT | CASSATGTGDYQPQHF
TRBJ1-1 | 14 | TRBV7-2 | NA | TRBD1 | TGTGCCAGCAGCTTTAGGGGGCAGGTCACTGAAGCTTTCTTT | CASSFRGQVTEAFF
TRBJ2-3 | 12 | TRBV7-8 | few | NA | TGTGCCAGCACCCAACCAGGGGATACGCAGTATTTT | CASTQPGDTQYF
TRBJ2-1 | 16 | TRBV20-1 | NA | TRBD2 | TGCAGTGCTAGAGACCCGGGGGGGAGGTCCTACAATGAGCAGTTCTTC | CSARDPGGRSYNEQFF
TRBJ2-3 | 14 | TRBV20-1 | few | NA | TGCAGTGCTGCTACCGGGACCACCAAGGATACGCAGTATTTT | CSAATGTTKDTQYF
TRBJ2-5 | 15 | TRBV10-3 | few | TRBD2 | TGTGCCATCAGTGAGACTAGCGAGGTGCTTGAGACCCAGTACTTC | CAISETSEVLETQYF
TRBJ2-2 | 18 | TRBV7-9 | NA | TRBD2 | TGTGCCAGCAGCTTACGGGCTAGCGGGGGGACGAACACCGGGGAGCTGTTTTTT | CASSLRASGGTNTGELFF
TRBJ2-4 | 16 | TRBV7-2 | NA | NA | TGTGCCAGCAGCTTAGAAAGGCAGCAACGTGAAACCGGGCAGTACTTC | CASSLERQQRETGQYF
TRBJ2-7 | 16 | TRBV12-3/TRBV12-4 | NA | NA | TGTGCCAGCAAATATCAGGGGCTGGGGGCAAACTACGAGCAGTACTTC | CASKYQGLGANYEQYF
TRBJ1-2 | 13 | TRBV3-1 | NA | NA | TGTGCCAGCAGCCAAGATCCGGTAAATGGCTACACCTTC | CASSQDPVNGYTF
TRBJ2-7 | 14 | TRBV30 | once | NA | TGTGCCTGGGCGGCCGGGACCCAGCCCTACGAGCAGTACTTC | CAWAAGTQPYEQYF
TRBJ2-7 | 15 | TRBV6-2/TRBV6-3 | NA | TRBD2 | TGTGCCAGCATCCGGACTAGCGGGGGGTCCTACGAGCAGTACTTC | CASIRTSGGSYEQYF
TRBJ2-7 | 14 | TRBV5-1 | few | NA | TGCGCCAGCAGCCCCCCGATCGTAGCCGGCGAGCAGTACTTC | CASSPPIVAGEQYF
TRBJ2-1 | 13 | TRBV11-3 | NA | NA | TGTGCCAGCAGCTGGGGGCCATACAATGAGCAGTTCTTC | CASSWGPYNEQFF
TRBJ2-1 | 14 | TRBV20-1 | NA | TRBD2 | TGCAGTGCCCCCGGGACTAGCGCATACAATGAGCAGTTCTTC | CSAPGTSAYNEQFF
TRBJ1-1 | 16 | TRBV4-3 | NA | TRBD1 | TGCGCCAGCAGCCAAGGTTTAGGACAGGGGGCCTCTGAAGCTTTCTTT | CASSQGLGQGASEAFF
TRBJ2-3 | 14 | TRBV29-1 | few | NA | TGCAGCGTTTCGGGGGCAACAAACACAGATACGCAGTATTTT | CSVSGATNTDTQYF
TRBJ2-1 | 14 | TRBV20-1 | NA | NA | TGCAGTGCCAAAATTCTGAGCTCCTACAATGAGCAGTTCTTC | CSAKILSSYNEQFF
TRBJ2-7 | 11 | TRBV5-1 | NA | NA | TGCGCCAGCGGACGAGACAACGAGCAGTACTTC | CASGRDNEQYF